The 23 T cell receptor beta chains presented below share a single source sample, sequenced in a study of blood T cell repertoires in COVID-19. The repertoire was sequenced with immunoSEQ multiplex PCR; TCRdb's copy has only in-frame clones and lacks some. The table lists 270,000 or so clones, around 82% of them singletons. The sequenced sample consisted of peripheral blood. Receptor source: a woman between 50 and 59 years old who had recovered from COVID-19.

This rearrangement joins TRBV25-1 to TRBJ2-2; 7 bases agree with TRBD1. This CDR3 is built from 16 residues. Per germline, CDR1 MGHDK and CDR2 SYGVNS. Trimming at V came to 6 bases and at J to 3 bases, leaving 10 bases not matched to a gene. The CDR3 sequence is CASRKGQGVYTGELFF. CDR3 sequence (DNA): TGTGCCAGCAGAAAAGGTCAGGGGGTGTACACCGGGGAGCTGTTTTTT.

The V call is TRBV3-1 (or the pseudogene TRBV3-2), the J call TRBJ2-5; D might be TRBD1 (5 bases). Trimming removed 2 bases at V and 1 base at J, with 17 bases between. The CDR3 extends over 17 amino acids. CDR1 and CDR2 from the germline V gene are LGHDT and YNNKEL (reference sequence). The CDR3 spells CASSQKIDSAIQETQYF. CDR3 bases: TGTGCCAGCAGCCAAAAAATCGACAGTGCCATCCAAGAGACCCAGTACTTC.

The chain combines TRBV15 with TRBJ2-5; a possible D gene is TRBD1 (6 bases). CDR1 is LNHNV and CDR2 is YYDKDF in the germline V gene (reference sequence). This CDR3 spans 14 amino acids. Trimming removed 5 bases at V and 0 bases at J, with 10 bases between. As DNA, the CDR3 is TGTGCCACCAGCTGGGGACACCACCAAGAGACCCAGTACTTC. This gives the protein CATSWGHHQETQYF.

This clone has a handful of counts. The CDR3 bases are TGTGCCAGCAGTGAATCGGTAGCGGGGGGGAACGAGCAGTACTTC. Protein sequence: CASSESVAGGNEQYF. The rearrangement joins TRBV2 to TRBJ2-7; 11 bases agree with TRBD2. After removal of 2 bases from V and 5 bases from J, the junction contained 5 bases not matched to a gene. The CDR3 is 15 residues long. Germline loops: CDR1 SNHLY, CDR2 FYNNEI.

V and J are TRBV4-3 and TRBJ2-1; 7 bases fit TRBD2. V shed 0 bases, J shed 8 bases, and the junction held 10 bases outside the gene matches. In germline, CDR1 is LGHNA, CDR2 YSLEER. The CDR3 is made up of 16 amino acids. Here the CDR3 DNA reads TGCGCCAGCAGCCAAGAGGTGGGGGGACTAATTGATGAGCAGTTCTTC. Residues: CASSQEVGGLIDEQFF.

The V gene is TRBV7-8, the J gene TRBJ2-7; TRBD2 aligns across 9 bases. The CDR3 totals 14 residues. J gave up 6 bases and V 4 bases, and 7 bases lay outside the gene matches. Germline lookup yields CDR1 SGHVS and CDR2 FQNEAQ. This CDR3 reads CASSSVAGVPEQYF. For the CDR3, the DNA is TGTGCCAGCAGCTCAGTAGCGGGAGTCCCCGAGCAGTACTTC.

J is TRBJ2-7 and V is TRBV19; perhaps TRBD1 as D (6 bases). CDR1 LNHDA and CDR2 SQIVND come from the germline V gene (reference sequence). CDR3 size: 15 residues. Trimming removed 3 bases at V and 4 bases at J, with 16 bases between. CDR3: CASSIQRTAGYEQYF. The CDR3 bases are TGTGCCAGTAGTATTCAGAGGACAGCCGGATACGAGCAGTACTTC.

The CDR3 bases are TGTGCCAGTAGTGACAGGGGTTTGTCATTCGTCGAGCAGTTCTTC. Translated, it gives CASSDRGLSFVEQFF. The genes are TRBV19 and TRBJ2-1; 8 positions match TRBD1. V shed 5 bases, J shed 10 bases, and the junction held 13 bases outside the gene matches. The germline V gene has CDR1 LNHDA and CDR2 SQIVND (reference sequence). This CDR3 has 15 amino acids.

The chain combines TRBV11-2 with TRBJ1-3; tentatively, D is TRBD1 (6 bases). The CDR3 extends over 18 amino acids. V was clipped by 1 base and J by 0 bases, with 16 bases between them. Germline assignment: CDR1 SGHAT and CDR2 FQNNGV. DNA for the CDR3: TGTGCCAGCAGCTTAGCAAGAGGGGGAGCGTCCTCTGGAAACACCATATATTTT. Translation gives CASSLARGGASSGNTIYF.

This chain joins TRBV18 and TRBJ1-5, with TRBD1 identical over 9 bases. Germline CDR1 reads KGHSH; CDR2 reads LQKENI. The CDR3 is 14 amino acids. The V gene end was trimmed by 5 bases and the J gene end by 5 bases; junction bases not matched to a gene: 4. CDR3: CASSSDRGDQPQHF. CDR3 coding DNA: TGTGCCAGCTCATCCGACAGGGGGGATCAGCCCCAGCATTTT.

For the CDR3, the DNA is TGTGCCAGCAGCGACCCCCCGGGGGAGCAGTACTTC. Translating gives CASSDPPGEQYF. This sequence joins TRBV6-5 and TRBJ2-7; possible D gene TRBD2, 5 bases. The V and J ends lost 6 bases and 7 bases respectively, with 13 bases between them. The germline V gene encodes CDR1 MNHEY and CDR2 SVGAGI. The CDR3 contains 12 residues.

The chain employs TRBV27 and TRBJ2-2; 9 positions match TRBD2. Germline-derived CDR1 and CDR2 are MNHEY and SMNVEV (reference sequence). V shed 9 bases, J shed 6 bases, and the junction held 8 bases outside the gene matches. The CDR3 is 14 residues long. CDR3 amino acids: CASALAGEAGELFF. The CDR3 coding sequence is TGTGCCAGTGCGTTAGCGGGAGAGGCCGGGGAGCTGTTTTTT.

This chain connects TRBV18 to TRBJ1-6; 9 bases map to TRBD1. CDR1 and CDR2 (germline): KGHSH, LQKENI. V was clipped by 3 bases and J by 4 bases; unmatched bases: 4. CDR3 length: 16 residues. The CDR3 DNA sequence: TGTGCCAGCTCACCCACCGGGACAGGGTATAATTCACCCCTCCACTTT. It is translated as CASSPTGTGYNSPLHF.

This chain connects TRBV5-4 to TRBJ2-3; 9 positions match TRBD2. The J segment lost 3 bases and the V segment lost 4 bases, leaving 6 bases of the junction unmatched. CDR3 length: 15 amino acids. Germline V gene lookup returns CDR1 SGHNT and CDR2 YYREEE (reference sequence). CDR3: CASSPGGGGTDTQYF. The CDR3 nucleotides are TGTGCCAGCAGCCCGGGCGGGGGGGGGACAGATACGCAGTATTTT.

J is TRBJ2-5 and V is TRBV29-1; 9 bases are shared with TRBD1. This CDR3 is built from 13 residues. The germline V gene has CDR1 SQVTM and CDR2 ANQGSEA. The V segment lost 7 bases and the J segment 4 bases; nucleotides outside the gene matches: 7. The CDR3 loop reads CSAHRGLGETQYF. DNA of the CDR3: TGCAGCGCCCACAGGGGGCTGGGAGAGACCCAGTACTTC.

Only one count was recorded for this clone. The chain combines TRBV6-1 with TRBJ1-3, with D possibly matching TRBD1 (5 bases). The length of the CDR3 is 14 residues. V was shortened by 7 bases and J by 4 bases, with 14 bases between the two germline ends. The germline CDR1 and CDR2 sequences are MNHNS and SASEGT. The CDR3, as DNA: TGTGCCAGCACTCCTCGACAGCTCGGAAACACCATATATTTT. It encodes CASTPRQLGNTIYF.

Remarks on this clone: A much larger clone lies one base from this, so it may be a read error. The chain combines TRBV7-2 with TRBJ1-4; tentative D call: TRBD1 (5 bases). This CDR3 comprises 14 residues. V lost 7 bases and J lost 0, with 9 bases in between. Germline lookup yields CDR1 SGHTA and CDR2 FQGNSA. The CDR3 here is CASTTTATNEKLFF. DNA for the CDR3: TGTGCCAGCACCACGACAGCAACTAATGAAAAACTGTTTTTT.

The chain combines TRBV28 with TRBJ1-4, with D possibly TRBD1 on 6 matching bases. Trimming removed 3 bases at V and 8 bases at J, with 13 bases between. Germline-derived CDR1 and CDR2 are MDHEN and SYDVKM. The CDR3 consists of 14 residues. CDR3 coding DNA: TGTGCCAGCAGTTTGCAGGGGATCAGGGAAAAACTGTTTTTT. Its translation is CASSLQGIREKLFF.

This chain links TRBV12-3 or TRBV12-4 with TRBJ2-7; 7 nucleotides line up with TRBD1. This CDR3 spans 13 amino acids. Trimming removed 3 bases from V and 4 bases from J; junction bases left unmatched: 3. The CDR3 loop is CASSLTGQYEQYF. CDR3 DNA: TGTGCCAGCAGTTTGACAGGGCAGTACGAGCAGTACTTC.

V is TRBV27 and J is TRBJ1-1; tentative D call: TRBD1 (5 bases). The germline V gene encodes CDR1 MNHEY and CDR2 SMNVEV (reference sequence). Trimming removed 3 bases at V and 5 bases at J, with 10 bases between. The CDR3 is 13 residues long. CDR3 residues: CASSFRGGTEAFF. For the CDR3, the DNA is TGTGCCAGCAGTTTTAGGGGCGGTACTGAAGCTTTCTTT.

This clone appeared a single time. The chain links TRBV19 to TRBJ2-5; 12 bases agree with TRBD2. This CDR3 has 15 amino acids. Germline values: CDR1 LNHDA, CDR2 SQIVND (reference sequence). Germline trimming cut 7 bases from V and 2 bases from J; bases unmatched to any gene: 5. The CDR3 spells CASKETSGGQETQYF. The CDR3 DNA sequence: TGTGCCAGTAAGGAGACTAGCGGGGGTCAAGAGACCCAGTACTTC. The whole variable domain, remainder taken from reference TRBV19 and TRBJ2-5, is DGGITQSPKYLFRKEGQNVTLSCEQNLNHDAMYWYRQDPGQGLRLIYYSQIVNDFQKGDIAEGYSVSREKKESFPLTVTSAQKNPTAFYLCASKETSGGQETQYFGPGTRLLVL.

The genes are TRBV6-1 and TRBJ1-1; D ambiguous. The CDR3 has 15 residues. Trimming removed 0 bases at V and 5 bases at J, with 13 bases between. Germline assignment: CDR1 MNHNS and CDR2 SASEGT. The CDR3 DNA reads TGTGCCAGCAGTGAAGCGTGGCCCGGGGTTACTGAAGCTTTCTTT. Translated, it gives CASSEAWPGVTEAFF.

The rearrangement uses TRBV5-1 and TRBJ2-5; TRBD2 is a possible D gene (6 bases). Germline V gene lookup returns CDR1 SGHRS and CDR2 YFSETQ. CDR3 length: 14 residues. The V end was cut by 2 bases, the J end by 1 base, with 9 bases between. Here the CDR3 reads CASSFQGLQETQYF. The CDR3 DNA sequence: TGCGCCAGCAGCTTCCAGGGACTCCAAGAGACCCAGTACTTC.